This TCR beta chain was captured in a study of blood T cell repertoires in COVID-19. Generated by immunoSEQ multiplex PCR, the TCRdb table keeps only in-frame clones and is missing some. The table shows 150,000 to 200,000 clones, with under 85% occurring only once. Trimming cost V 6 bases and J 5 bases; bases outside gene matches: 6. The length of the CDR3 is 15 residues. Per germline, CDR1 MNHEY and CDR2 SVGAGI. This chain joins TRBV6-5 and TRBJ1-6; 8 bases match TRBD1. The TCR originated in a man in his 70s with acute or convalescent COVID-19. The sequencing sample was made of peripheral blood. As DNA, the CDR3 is TGTGCCAGCAGGATCCCGGGACAGGATAATTCACCCCTCCACTTT. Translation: CASRIPGQDNSPLHF.